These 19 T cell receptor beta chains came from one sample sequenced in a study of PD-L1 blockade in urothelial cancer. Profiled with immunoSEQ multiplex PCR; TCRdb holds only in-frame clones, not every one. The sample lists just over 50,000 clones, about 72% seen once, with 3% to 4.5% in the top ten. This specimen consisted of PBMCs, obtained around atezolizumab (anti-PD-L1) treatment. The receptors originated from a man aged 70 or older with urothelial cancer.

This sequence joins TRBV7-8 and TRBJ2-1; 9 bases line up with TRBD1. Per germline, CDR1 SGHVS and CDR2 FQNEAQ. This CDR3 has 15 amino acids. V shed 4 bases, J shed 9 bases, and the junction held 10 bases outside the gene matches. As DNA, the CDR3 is TGTGCCAGCAGCTACGGACAGGGGAAGGTTGGTGAGCAGTTCTTC. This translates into CASSYGQGKVGEQFF.

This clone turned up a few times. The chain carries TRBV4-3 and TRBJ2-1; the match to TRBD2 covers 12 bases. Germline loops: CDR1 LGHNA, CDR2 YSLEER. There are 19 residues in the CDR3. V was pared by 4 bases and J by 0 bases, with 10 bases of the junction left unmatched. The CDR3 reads CASSRRLAGEASSYNEQFF. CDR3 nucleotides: TGCGCCAGCAGCCGCAGACTAGCGGGAGAGGCGAGCTCCTACAATGAGCAGTTCTTC.

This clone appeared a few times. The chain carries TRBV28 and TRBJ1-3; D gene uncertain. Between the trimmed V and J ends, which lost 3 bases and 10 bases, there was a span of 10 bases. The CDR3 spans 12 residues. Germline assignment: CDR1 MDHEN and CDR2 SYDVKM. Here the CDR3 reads CASSFRGRTIYF. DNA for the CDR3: TGTGCCAGCAGTTTTCGTGGGAGAACCATATATTTT.

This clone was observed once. The CDR3 loop is CASSQRRNTEAFF. CDR3 bases: TGTGCCAGCAGTCAGAGGAGGAACACTGAAGCTTTCTTT. J is TRBJ1-1 and V is TRBV6-5; D is unclear. CDR1 MNHEY and CDR2 SVGAGI come from the germline V gene. The V and J ends lost 5 bases and 1 base respectively, with 8 bases between them. This CDR3 comprises 13 residues.

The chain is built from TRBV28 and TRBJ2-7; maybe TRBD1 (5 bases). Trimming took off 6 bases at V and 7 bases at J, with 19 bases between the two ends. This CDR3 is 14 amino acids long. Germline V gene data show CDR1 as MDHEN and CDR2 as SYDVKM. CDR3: CASRTRTLQGEQYF. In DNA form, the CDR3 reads TGTGCCAGCAGGACCCGGACACTCCAAGGGGAGCAGTACTTC.

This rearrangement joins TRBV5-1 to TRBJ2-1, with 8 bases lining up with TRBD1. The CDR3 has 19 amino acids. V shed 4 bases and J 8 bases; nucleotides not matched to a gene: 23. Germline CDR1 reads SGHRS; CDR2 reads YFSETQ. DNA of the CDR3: TGCGCCAGCAGCAACTCACTCCAGGGGGCGTTTGATACGTGGGATGAGCAGTTCTTC. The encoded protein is CASSNSLQGAFDTWDEQFF.

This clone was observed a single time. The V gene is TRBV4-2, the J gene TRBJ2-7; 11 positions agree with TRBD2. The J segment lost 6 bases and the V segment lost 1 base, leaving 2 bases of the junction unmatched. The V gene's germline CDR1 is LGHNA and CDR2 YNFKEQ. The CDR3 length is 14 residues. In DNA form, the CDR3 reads TGTGCCAGCAGCCAAGTAGCGGGAGGGTCCGAGCAGTACTTC. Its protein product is CASSQVAGGSEQYF.

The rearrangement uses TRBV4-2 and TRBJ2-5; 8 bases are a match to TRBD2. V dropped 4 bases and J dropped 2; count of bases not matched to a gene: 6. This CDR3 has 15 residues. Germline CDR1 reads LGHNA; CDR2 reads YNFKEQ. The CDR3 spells CASSPTAGAQETQYF. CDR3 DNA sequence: TGTGCCAGCAGCCCTACAGCGGGGGCTCAAGAGACCCAGTACTTC.

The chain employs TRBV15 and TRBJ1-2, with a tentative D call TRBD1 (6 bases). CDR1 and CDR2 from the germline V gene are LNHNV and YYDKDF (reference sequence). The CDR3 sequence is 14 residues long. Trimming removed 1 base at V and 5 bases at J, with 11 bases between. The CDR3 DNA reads TGTGCCACCAGCAGAGGGGACATCCGATATGGCTACACCTTC. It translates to CATSRGDIRYGYTF. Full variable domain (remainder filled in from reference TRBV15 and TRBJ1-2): DAMVIQNPRYQVTQFGKPVTLSCSQTLNHNVMYWYQQKSSQAPKLLFHYYDKDFNNEADTPDNFQSRRPNTSFCFLDIRSPGLGDTAMYLCATSRGDIRYGYTFGSGTRLTVV.

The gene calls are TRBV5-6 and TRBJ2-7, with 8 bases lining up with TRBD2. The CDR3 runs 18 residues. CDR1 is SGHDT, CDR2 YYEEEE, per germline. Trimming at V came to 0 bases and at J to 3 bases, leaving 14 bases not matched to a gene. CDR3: CASSLVARGGRGIYEQYF. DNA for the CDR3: TGTGCCAGCAGCTTGGTGGCTCGGGGGGGCCGGGGCATCTACGAGCAGTACTTC.

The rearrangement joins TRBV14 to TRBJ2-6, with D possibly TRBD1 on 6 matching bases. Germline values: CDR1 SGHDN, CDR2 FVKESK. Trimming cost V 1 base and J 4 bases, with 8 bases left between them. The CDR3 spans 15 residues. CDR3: CASSQAGVGANVLTF. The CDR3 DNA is TGTGCCAGCAGCCAAGCAGGGGTCGGGGCCAACGTCCTGACTTTC.

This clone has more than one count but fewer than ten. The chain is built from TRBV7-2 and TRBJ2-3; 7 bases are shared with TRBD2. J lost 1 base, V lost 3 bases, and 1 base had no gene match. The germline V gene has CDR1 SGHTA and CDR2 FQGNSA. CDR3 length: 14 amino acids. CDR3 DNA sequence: TGTGCCAGCAGCTTGGCGGGGGGCACAGATACGCAGTATTTT. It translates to CASSLAGGTDTQYF.

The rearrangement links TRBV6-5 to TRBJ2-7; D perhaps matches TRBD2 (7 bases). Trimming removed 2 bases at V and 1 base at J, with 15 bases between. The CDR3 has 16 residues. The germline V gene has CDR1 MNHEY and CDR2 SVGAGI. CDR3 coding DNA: TGTGCCAGCAGTTACCCCCTAGGGGGGGCGTCCTACGAGCAGTACTTC. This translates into CASSYPLGGASYEQYF.

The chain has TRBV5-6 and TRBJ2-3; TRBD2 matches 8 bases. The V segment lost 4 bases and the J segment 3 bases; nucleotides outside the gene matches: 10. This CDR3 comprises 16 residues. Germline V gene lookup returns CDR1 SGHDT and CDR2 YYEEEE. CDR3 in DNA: TGTGCCAGCAGCCAAGCCCCACTAGCGGCTACAGATACGCAGTATTTT. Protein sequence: CASSQAPLAATDTQYF.

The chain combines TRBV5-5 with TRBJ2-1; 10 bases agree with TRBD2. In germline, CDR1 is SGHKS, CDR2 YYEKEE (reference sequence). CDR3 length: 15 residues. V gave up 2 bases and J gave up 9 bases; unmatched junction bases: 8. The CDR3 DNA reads TGTGCCAGCAGCTTTCCCAGCGGGGGGGTTGGTGAGCAGTTCTTC. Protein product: CASSFPSGGVGEQFF.

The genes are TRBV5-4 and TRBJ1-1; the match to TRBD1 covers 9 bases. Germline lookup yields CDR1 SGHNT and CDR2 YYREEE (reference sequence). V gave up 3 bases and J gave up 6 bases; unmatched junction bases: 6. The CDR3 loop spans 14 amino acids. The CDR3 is CASSWTGVSPEAFF. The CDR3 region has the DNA TGTGCCAGCAGCTGGACAGGGGTGAGTCCTGAAGCTTTCTTT.

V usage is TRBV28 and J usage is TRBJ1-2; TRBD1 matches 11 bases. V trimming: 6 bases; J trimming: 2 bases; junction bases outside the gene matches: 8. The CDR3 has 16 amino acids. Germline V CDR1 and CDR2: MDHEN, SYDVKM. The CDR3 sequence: CASRTGQGARNYGYTF. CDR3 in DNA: TGTGCCAGCAGGACCGGACAGGGGGCGCGGAACTATGGCTACACCTTC.

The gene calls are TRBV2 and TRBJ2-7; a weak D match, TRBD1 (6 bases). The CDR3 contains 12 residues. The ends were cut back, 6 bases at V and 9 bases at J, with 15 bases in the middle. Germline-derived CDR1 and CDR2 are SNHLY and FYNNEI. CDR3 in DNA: TGTGCCAGCAGCCTTGACACAGGGCGGCAGTACTTC. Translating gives CASSLDTGRQYF. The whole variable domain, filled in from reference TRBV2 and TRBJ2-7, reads EPEVTQTPSHQVTQMGQEVILRCVPISNHLYFYWYRQILGQKVEFLVSFYNNEISEKSEIFDDQFSVERPDGSNFTLKIRSTKLEDSAMYFCASSLDTGRQYFGPGTRLTVT.

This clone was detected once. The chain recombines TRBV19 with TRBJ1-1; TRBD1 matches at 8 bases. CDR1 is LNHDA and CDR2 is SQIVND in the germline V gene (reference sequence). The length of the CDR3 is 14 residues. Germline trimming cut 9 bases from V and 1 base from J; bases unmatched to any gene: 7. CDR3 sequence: CASRTGMQNTEAFF. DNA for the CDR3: TGTGCCAGCCGGACAGGGATGCAGAACACTGAAGCTTTCTTT.